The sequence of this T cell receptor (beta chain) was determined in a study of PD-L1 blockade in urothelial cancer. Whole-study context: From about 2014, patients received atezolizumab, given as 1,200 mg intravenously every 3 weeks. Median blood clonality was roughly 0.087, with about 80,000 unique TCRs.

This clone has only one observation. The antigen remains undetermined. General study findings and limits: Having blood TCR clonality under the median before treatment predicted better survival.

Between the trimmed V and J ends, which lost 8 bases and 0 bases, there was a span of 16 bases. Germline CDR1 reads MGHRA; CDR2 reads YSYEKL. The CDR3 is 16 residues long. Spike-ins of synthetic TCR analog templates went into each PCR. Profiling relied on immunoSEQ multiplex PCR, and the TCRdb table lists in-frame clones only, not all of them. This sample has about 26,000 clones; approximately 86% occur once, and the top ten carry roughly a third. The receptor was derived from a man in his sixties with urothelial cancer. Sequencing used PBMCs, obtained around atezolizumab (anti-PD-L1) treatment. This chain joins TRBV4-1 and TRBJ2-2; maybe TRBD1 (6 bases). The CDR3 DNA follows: TGCGCCAGCGCGACACCAAACAGGGCGAACACCGGGGAGCTGTTTTTT. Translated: CASATPNRANTGELFF.